The sequence of this T cell receptor (beta chain) was determined in a study of T cell changes during pregnancy in multiple sclerosis. The protocol was immunoSEQ multiplex PCR, while the TCRdb copy is restricted to in-frame clones and leaves out a portion. The data contain about 40,000 clones, over 80% of them singletons. This clone was seen a single time. This CDR3 has 13 residues. Germline V lookup: CDR1 SNHLY, CDR2 FYNNEI. V lost 5 bases to trimming and J lost 6 bases; unmatched junction nucleotides: 5. This sample comprised peripheral blood, obtained in the first trimester of pregnancy. The V call is TRBV2, the J call TRBJ2-7; 9 positions agree with TRBD1. The clonotype originates from a female donor in good health, enrolled as a control in a pregnancy study. CDR3 in amino acids: CASSRDRVGEQYF. The CDR3 nucleotides read TGTGCCAGCAGTCGGGACAGGGTAGGCGAGCAGTACTTC.